This T cell receptor (beta chain) came from a study of T cells in Graves' hyperthyroidism and ophthalmopathy. Looking at the study overall: At initial diagnosis, before any treatment had begun, peripheral blood was obtained.

The CDR3 is 11 residues long. The ends were cut back, 10 bases at V and 3 bases at J, with 10 bases in the middle. CDR1 ENHRY and CDR2 SYGVKD come from the germline V gene. RNA transcripts were the template for amplifying TCR beta CDR3 regions. Carried out on the TCR CDR3, a first-round RT-PCR used the HTBI primer set. TCRdb fed the multiplex PCR reads into MiXCR, producing one record per CDR3 protein. The sample consists of roughly 400,000 distinct CDR3 sequences, over 13% of them appearing once. The receptor was isolated from a man aged 45-65 years with Graves' ophthalmopathy. Sequenced sample: blood. The chain has TRBV10-3 and TRBJ2-7, with a possible D match to TRBD1 (6 bases). The CDR3 bases are TGTGCCACCCAGGGGATCTACGAGCAGTACTTC. Encoded protein: CATQGIYEQYF.